This T cell receptor (beta chain) comes out of a study of cytomegalovirus exposure and HLA in healthy donors. Study observations and caveats: Per published accounts, TCR beta sequences correctly predicted the HLA-A and HLA-B alleles of most subjects. As immune exposure information, only CMV serostatus was available. Presence/absence analyses supposed approximately even sequencing depth among donors.

The PCR ran on 60 Vbeta and 13 Jbeta primers. Only in-frame clones appear in the TCRdb table, and some are missing; sequencing was by immunoSEQ multiplex PCR. This sample carries about 75,000 clones, 80% to 90% of them seen once, and the ten largest clones take approximately 17%. A word on this clone: Antigen: not known.

Trimming removed 3 bases at V and 2 bases at J, with 13 bases between. The CDR3 loop spans 15 amino acids. Germline values: CDR1 SGHTA, CDR2 FQGNSA. The sequence came from an older man in good health and CMV-seropositive. Source material: PBMCs. The chain employs TRBV7-2 and TRBJ2-5, with D tentatively TRBD1 (5 bases). This chain's CDR3 is CASSFYPGQQETQYF. The CDR3 region has the DNA TGTGCCAGCAGCTTCTACCCAGGGCAGCAAGAGACCCAGTACTTC.